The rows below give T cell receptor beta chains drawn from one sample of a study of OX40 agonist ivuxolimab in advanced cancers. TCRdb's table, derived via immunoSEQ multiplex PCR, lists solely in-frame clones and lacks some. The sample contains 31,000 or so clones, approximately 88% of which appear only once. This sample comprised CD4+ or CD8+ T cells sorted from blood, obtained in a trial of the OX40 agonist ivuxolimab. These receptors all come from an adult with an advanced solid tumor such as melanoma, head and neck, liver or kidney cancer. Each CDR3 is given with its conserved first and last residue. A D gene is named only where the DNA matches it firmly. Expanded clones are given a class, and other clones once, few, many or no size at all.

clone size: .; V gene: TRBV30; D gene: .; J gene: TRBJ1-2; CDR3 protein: CAWSTGRGYTF; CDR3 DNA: TGTGCCTGGAGTACCGGCCGGGGCTACACCTTC
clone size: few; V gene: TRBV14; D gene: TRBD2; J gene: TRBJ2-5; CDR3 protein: CASSQIGWSGSETQYF; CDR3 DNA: TGTGCCAGCAGCCAAATAGGCTGGAGCGGGAGCGAGACCCAGTACTTC
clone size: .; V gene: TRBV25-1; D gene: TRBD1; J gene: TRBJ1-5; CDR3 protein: CASSGGQGGQPQHF; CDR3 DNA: TGTGCCAGCAGTGGTGGACAGGGAGGTCAGCCCCAGCATTTT
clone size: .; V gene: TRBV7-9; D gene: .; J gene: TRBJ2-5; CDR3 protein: CASSLAEETQYF; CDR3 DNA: TGTGCCAGCAGCTTAGCGGAAGAGACCCAGTACTTC
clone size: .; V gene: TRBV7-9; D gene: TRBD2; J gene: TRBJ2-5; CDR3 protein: CASRPGLASSQETQYF; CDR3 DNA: TGTGCCAGCAGGCCGGGACTAGCGTCGTCCCAAGAGACCCAGTACTTC
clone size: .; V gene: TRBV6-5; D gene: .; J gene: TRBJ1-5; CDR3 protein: CASGTAQPQHF; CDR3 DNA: TGTGCCAGCGGGACGGCTCAGCCCCAGCATTTT
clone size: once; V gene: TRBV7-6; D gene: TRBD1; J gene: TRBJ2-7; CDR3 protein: CASSPGTGPFYEQYF; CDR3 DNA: TGTGCCAGCAGCCCCGGGACAGGGCCCTTCTACGAGCAGTACTTC
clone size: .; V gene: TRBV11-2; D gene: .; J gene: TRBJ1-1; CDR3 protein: CASSLEPEAFF; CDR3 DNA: TGTGCCAGCAGCTTAGAGCCTGAAGCTTTCTTT
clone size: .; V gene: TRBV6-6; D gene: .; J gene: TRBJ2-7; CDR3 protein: CAGASGPKTFF; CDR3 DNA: TGTGCCGGAGCCTCGGGGCCTAAGACATTCTTC
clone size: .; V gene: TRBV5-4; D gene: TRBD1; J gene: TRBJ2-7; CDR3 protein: CASSSGTGDYEQYF; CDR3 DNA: TGTGCCAGCAGCTCCGGGACAGGGGACTACGAGCAGTACTTC
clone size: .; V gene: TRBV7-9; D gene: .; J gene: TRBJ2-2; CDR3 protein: CASSPRAGELFF; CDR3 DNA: TGTGCCAGCAGCCCTCGAGCCGGGGAGCTGTTTTTT
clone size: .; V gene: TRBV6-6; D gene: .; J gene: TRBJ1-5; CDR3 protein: CASRSEQVPQHF; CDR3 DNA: TGTGCCAGCAGATCCGAGCAGGTGCCCCAGCATTTT
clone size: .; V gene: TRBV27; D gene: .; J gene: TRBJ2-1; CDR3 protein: CASSLERTGNEQFF; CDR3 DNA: TGTGCCAGCAGTTTGGAGCGGACTGGAAATGAGCAGTTCTTC
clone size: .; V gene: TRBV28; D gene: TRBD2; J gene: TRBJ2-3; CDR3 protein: CASSPGLADTTDTQYF; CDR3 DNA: TGTGCCAGCAGTCCGGGACTAGCGGACACCACAGATACGCAGTATTTT
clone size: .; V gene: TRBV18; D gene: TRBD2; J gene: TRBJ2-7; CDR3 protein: CASSPGLADYEQYF; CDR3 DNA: TGTGCCAGCTCACCGGGACTAGCGGACTACGAGCAGTACTTC
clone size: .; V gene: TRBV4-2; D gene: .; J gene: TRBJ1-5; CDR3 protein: CASSQDYNQPQHF; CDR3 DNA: TGTGCCAGCAGCCAAGATTACAATCAGCCCCAGCATTTT
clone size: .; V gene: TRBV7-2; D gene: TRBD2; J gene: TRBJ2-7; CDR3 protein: CASSGGTSWYEQYF; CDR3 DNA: TGTGCCAGCAGCGGTGGGACTAGTTGGTACGAGCAGTACTTC
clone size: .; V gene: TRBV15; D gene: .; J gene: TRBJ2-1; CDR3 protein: CATSRVRGIGNEQFF; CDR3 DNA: TGTGCCACCAGCAGAGTTCGGGGGATCGGGAATGAGCAGTTCTTC
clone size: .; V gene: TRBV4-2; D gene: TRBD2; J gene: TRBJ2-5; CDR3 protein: CASSQGLAGGPGIETQYF; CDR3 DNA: TGTGCCAGCAGCCAAGGACTAGCGGGGGGGCCAGGGATAGAGACCCAGTACTTC
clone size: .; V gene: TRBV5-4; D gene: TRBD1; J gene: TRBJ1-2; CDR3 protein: CASRIETGTGYTF; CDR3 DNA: TGTGCCAGCAGAATCGAGACAGGGACCGGCTACACCTTC
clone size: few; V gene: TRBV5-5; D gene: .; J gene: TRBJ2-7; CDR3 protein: CASSPRFELTYEQYF; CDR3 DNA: TGTGCCAGCAGCCCCCGGTTCGAACTAACCTACGAGCAGTACTTC
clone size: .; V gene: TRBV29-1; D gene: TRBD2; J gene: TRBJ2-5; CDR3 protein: CSVSLAEETQYF; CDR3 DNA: TGCAGCGTTTCGCTAGCGGAAGAGACCCAGTACTTC
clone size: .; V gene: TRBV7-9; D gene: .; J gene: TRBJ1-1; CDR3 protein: CASSLAWENTEAFF; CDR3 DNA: TGTGCCAGCAGCTTAGCATGGGAAAACACTGAAGCTTTCTTT
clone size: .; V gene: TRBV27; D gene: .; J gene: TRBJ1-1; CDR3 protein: CASRGSRGTEAFF; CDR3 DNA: TGTGCCAGCAGGGGGAGCAGGGGCACTGAAGCTTTCTTT
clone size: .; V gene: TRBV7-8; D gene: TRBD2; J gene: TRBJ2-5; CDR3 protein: CASSLTSGVQETQYF; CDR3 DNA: TGTGCCAGCAGCCTTACTAGCGGCGTACAAGAGACCCAGTACTTC
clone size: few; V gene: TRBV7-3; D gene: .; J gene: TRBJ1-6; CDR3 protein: CASSASPETPLHF; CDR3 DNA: TGTGCCAGCAGCGCCTCTCCGGAGACACCCCTCCACTTT
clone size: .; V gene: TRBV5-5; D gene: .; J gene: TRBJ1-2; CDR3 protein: CASSLGDDSLPLSSYTF; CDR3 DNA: TGTGCCAGCAGCTTGGGAGATGACAGCTTACCTCTATCTAGCTACACCTTC
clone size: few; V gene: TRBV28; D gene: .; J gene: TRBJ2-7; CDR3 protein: CASSLSPLEQYF; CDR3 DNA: TGTGCCAGCAGTTTGTCACCCCTGGAGCAGTACTTC
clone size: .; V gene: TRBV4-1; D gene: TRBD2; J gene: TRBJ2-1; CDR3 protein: CASSQDRGSRNEQFF; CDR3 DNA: TGCGCCAGCAGCCAAGATCGCGGGAGTAGGAATGAGCAGTTCTTC
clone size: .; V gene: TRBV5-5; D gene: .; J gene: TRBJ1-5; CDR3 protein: CASSAEWGAGQPQHF; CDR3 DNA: TGTGCCAGCAGCGCAGAGTGGGGGGCCGGGCAGCCCCAGCATTTT
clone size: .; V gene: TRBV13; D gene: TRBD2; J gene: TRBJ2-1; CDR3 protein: CASSSGGIGEQFF; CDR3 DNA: TGTGCCAGCAGCTCGGGGGGTATCGGTGAGCAGTTCTTC